The clone carrying this TCR beta chain was counted many times. Antigen specificity is unknown. These data come from a study of T-cell memory formation after mild COVID-19. Study conclusions and caveats: The main location of contracting CD4+ clones was CM and EM, and that of contracting CD8+ clones was EMRA. Whether day 37 second-wave clones are SARS-CoV-2-specific was not confirmed.

TCRdb passed the 5' RACE reads through MiXCR, listing each CDR3 protein once. The table shows 40,000 to 60,000 distinct CDR3 sequences, with approximately 12% occurring only once. The specimen sequenced was PBMCs or a T cell subset sorted from them (not recorded which). The clonotype originates from a man younger than 30 who had mild COVID-19 (a few samples of this study predate the infection). Cell type and time point are not known.

CDR3 nucleotide sequence: TGCGCCAGCAGCCAGAGACAGGGTAGAAGCAATGAGCAGTTCTTC. It is translated as CASSQRQGRSNEQFF. The chain employs TRBV5-1 and TRBJ2-1; 7 nucleotides agree with TRBD1. The J segment lost 6 bases and the V segment lost 4 bases, leaving 10 bases of the junction unmatched. CDR1 is SGHRS and CDR2 is YFSETQ in the germline V gene. CDR3 length equals 15 residues.